This T cell receptor (beta chain) was recorded in a study of T cell responses to AZD1222 COVID-19 vaccine. The table came from immunoSEQ multiplex PCR; TCRdb's copy has only in-frame clones and leaves some out. Seen here are about 96,000 clones, approximately 90% observed once, and the top ten hold around 1.6%. Note on this clone: Its antigen is currently unknown.

Broader study findings: Unmutated variant regions are reportedly targeted by nearly half of spike-specific TCRs.

V was trimmed by 4 bases and J by 2 bases, leaving 10 bases between them. This CDR3 spans 13 amino acids. Germline CDR1 SGHNT, CDR2 YYREEE (reference sequence). The genes are TRBV5-4 and TRBJ2-7; no definite D call. The source material was peripheral blood, sampled on day 0 of AZD1222 vaccination. This clonotype was obtained from an adult in good health. CDR3 nucleotide sequence: TGTGCCAGCAGCCTCTCACAGACCTACGAGCAGTACTTC. This sequence encodes CASSLSQTYEQYF.